The subject of this entry is one T cell receptor (beta chain). What it binds is unknown. Patients were left out if they had other autoimmune diseases, uncontrolled infections, pregnancy or lactation. PBMCs came from 7.5 to 10 ml of fresh peripheral blood. RNA transcripts yielded amplified TCR beta CDR3 regions. RT-PCR in the first round used HTBI primers; a second-round multiplex PCR followed. TCRdb ran MiXCR on the multiplex PCR reads and lists one entry per CDR3 protein. Of some 350,000 distinct CDR3 sequences listed, approximately 18% were seen once; the top ten hold 2% to 3%. This CDR3 is 13 amino acids long. The germline CDR1 and CDR2 sequences are GTSNPN and SVGIG (reference sequence). Trimming removed 7 bases at V and 8 bases at J, with 15 bases between. This sample is drawn from a study of Graves' ophthalmopathy and Graves' hyperthyroidism. As for the study in general: Peripheral blood was gathered at the point of initial diagnosis, before any treatment started.

Study results and caveats: Among expanded thyroid clonotypes above 0.001 frequency, most also occurred in blood.

The chain has TRBV30 and TRBJ1-6, with a weak D call TRBD1 (5 bases). Sequenced: peripheral blood. The TCR comes from an adult woman with stable Graves' hyperthyroidism. Here the CDR3 reads CASRGDRHSPLHF. CDR3 sequence (DNA): TGTGCCTCGAGAGGGGACCGTCATTCACCCCTCCACTTT.